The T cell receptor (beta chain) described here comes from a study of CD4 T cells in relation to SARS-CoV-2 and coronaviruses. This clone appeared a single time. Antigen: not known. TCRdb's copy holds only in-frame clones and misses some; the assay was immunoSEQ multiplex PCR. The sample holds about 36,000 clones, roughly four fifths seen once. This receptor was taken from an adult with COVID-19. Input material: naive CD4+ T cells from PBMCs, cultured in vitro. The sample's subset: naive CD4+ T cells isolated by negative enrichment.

The CDR3 DNA reads TGTGCCAGCAGCTTAAGTGAGCAGTTCTTC. Protein sequence: CASSLSEQFF. The gene calls are TRBV7-9 and TRBJ2-1; no firm D call. V dropped 2 bases and J dropped 9 bases, with 2 bases sitting between them. Germline V gene data show CDR1 as SEHNR and CDR2 as FQNEAQ (reference sequence). The length of the CDR3 is 10 residues.